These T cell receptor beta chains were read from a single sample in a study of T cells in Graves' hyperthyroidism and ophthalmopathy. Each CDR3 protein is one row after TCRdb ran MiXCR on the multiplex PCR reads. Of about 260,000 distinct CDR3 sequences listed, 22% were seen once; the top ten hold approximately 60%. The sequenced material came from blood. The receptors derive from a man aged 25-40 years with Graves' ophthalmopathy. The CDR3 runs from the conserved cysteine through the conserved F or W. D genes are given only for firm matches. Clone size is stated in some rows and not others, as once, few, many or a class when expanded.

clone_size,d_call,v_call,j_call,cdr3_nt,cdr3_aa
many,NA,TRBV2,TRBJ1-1,TGTGCCAGCAGTGTCCAGGGGAACACTGAAGCTTTCTTT,CASSVQGNTEAFF
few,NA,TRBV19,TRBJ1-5,TGTGCCAGTAGTATCCCGCAGGGGTTTCAGCCCCAGCATTTT,CASSIPQGFQPQHF
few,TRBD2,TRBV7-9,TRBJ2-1,TGTGCCAGCAGCTTTACGCTAGCGGGAGCGGAGCAGTTCTTC,CASSFTLAGAEQFF
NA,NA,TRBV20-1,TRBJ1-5,TGCAGTGCTAGAGATCAAGTCGGTCAGCCCCAGCATTTT,CSARDQVGQPQHF
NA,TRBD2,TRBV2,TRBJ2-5,TGTGCCAGCAGAGGACTAGCGGGAGGGCCGGGGGAGACCCAGTACTTC,CASRGLAGGPGETQYF
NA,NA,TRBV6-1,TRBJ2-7,TGTGCCAGCAGGTTCCAGGGACGGCCGGGGCAGTACTTC,CASRFQGRPGQYF
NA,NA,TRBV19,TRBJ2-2,TGTGCCAGTAGTAAGGCAGGGAGGAACACCGGGGAGCTGTTTTTT,CASSKAGRNTGELFF
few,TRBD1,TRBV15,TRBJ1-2,TGTGCCACCAGCAGAGAAGGGACAGCCTATGGCTACACCTTC,CATSREGTAYGYTF
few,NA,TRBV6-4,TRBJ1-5,TGTGCCAGCAGTGAGAGATTAAATCAGCCCCAGCATTTT,CASSERLNQPQHF
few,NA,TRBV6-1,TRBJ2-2,TGTGCCAGCAGTCGCAGAGGGGAGCTGTTTTTT,CASSRRGELFF
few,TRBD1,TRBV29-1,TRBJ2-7,TGCAGCGCTAGAGGACAGGGGGCTAACGAGCAGTACTTC,CSARGQGANEQYF
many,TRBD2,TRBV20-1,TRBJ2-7,TGCAGTGCTAGAGAGGGAGGGAGGTACGAGCAGTACTTC,CSAREGGRYEQYF
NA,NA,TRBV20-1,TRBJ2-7,TGCAGTACTAGACCCGATTTCGTATACGAGCAGTACTTC,CSTRPDFVYEQYF
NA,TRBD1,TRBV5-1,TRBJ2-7,TGCGCCAGCAGCGGGGACAGCTACGAGCAGTACTTC,CASSGDSYEQYF
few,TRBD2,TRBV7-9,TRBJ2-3,TGTGCCAGCAGCCAAGGGACTAGCGGGAGGTGGACAGATACGCAGTATTTT,CASSQGTSGRWTDTQYF
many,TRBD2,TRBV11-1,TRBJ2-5,TGTGCCAGCAGCTTAGCGGTAGCGGGCGTACAAGAGACCCAGTACTTC,CASSLAVAGVQETQYF
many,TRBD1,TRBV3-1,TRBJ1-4,TGTGCCAGCAGCCAACGGAGTCGGACAGGGGACCTTAATGAAAAACTGTTTTTT,CASSQRSRTGDLNEKLFF
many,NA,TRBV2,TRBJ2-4,TGTGCCAGCAGTGTGGGGGCGAGGGAAAACATTCAGTACTTC,CASSVGARENIQYF
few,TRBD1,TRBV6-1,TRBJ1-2,TGTGCCAGCACGCGGGACAGGGAATACTATGGCTACACCTTC,CASTRDREYYGYTF
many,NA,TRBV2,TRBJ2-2,TGTGCCAGCAGTGATTCTGACACCGGGGAGCTGTTTTTT,CASSDSDTGELFF
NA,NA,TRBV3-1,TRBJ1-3,TGTGCCAGCAGTCGATCGAGATTGGGGCAGTACTCTGGAAACACCATATATTTT,CASSRSRLGQYSGNTIYF
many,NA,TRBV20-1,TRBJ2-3,TGCAGTGCTGGAGACTCGGAGGGGCCAGATACGCAGTATTTT,CSAGDSEGPDTQYF
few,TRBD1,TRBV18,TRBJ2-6,TGTGCCGCGCGACCAGGGGGCGCCTCTGGGGCCAACGTCCTGACTTTC,CAARPGGASGANVLTF
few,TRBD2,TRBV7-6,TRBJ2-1,TGTGCCAGCAGCTTAAGGCATCTTCGGCGGGGGAATTTAAGGTACAATGAGCAGTTCTTC,CASSLRHLRRGNLRYNEQFF
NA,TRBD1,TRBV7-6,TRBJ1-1,TGTGCCAGCAGCTTAGTCAGCCAGGGGGCTTGGGACACTGAAGCTTTCTTT,CASSLVSQGAWDTEAFF
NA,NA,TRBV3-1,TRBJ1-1,TGTGCCAGCAGCCAAGATCGAGGGGTCACTGAAGCTTTCTTT,CASSQDRGVTEAFF
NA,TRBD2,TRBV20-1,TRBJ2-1,TGCAGTGCCCTGACTAGCGGAGGGGGGTATGAGCAGTTCTTC,CSALTSGGGYEQFF